This is a list of T cell receptor beta chains from one sample in a study of shared clonotypes between healthy human individuals. Profiled with immunoSEQ multiplex PCR; TCRdb holds only in-frame clones, not every one. In the table there are roughly 2,500,000 clones, 93% of which are singletons. The sequenced sample was naive CD4+ T cells from PBMCs. The receptors were sampled from a man younger than 35 in good health. Some clones in this sample may be carry-over from other donors' samples. Each CDR3 is given with its conserved first and last residue. Fields, in order: clone size, D gene, J gene, V gene, CDR3 DNA, CDR3 protein. The D gene is left open where the match is weak. Not all rows give a size; the values are once, few, many and, for expanded clones, a class.

abundance: NA; d_gene: TRBD1; j_gene: TRBJ2-3; v_gene: TRBV15; CDR3nt: TGTGCCACCAGCCCCCGACAGGGATCAGATACGCAGTATTTT; CDR3aa: CATSPRQGSDTQYF
abundance: NA; d_gene: TRBD1; j_gene: TRBJ2-1; v_gene: TRBV28; CDR3nt: TGTGCCAGCAGTTTTGTACAGGGGTTGTACAATGAGCAGTTCTTC; CDR3aa: CASSFVQGLYNEQFF
abundance: NA; d_gene: TRBD1; j_gene: TRBJ1-5; v_gene: TRBV4-1; CDR3nt: TGCGCCAGCAGTTGGGGCGTAGGGGGCACCTCAAATTGGCCCCAGCATTTT; CDR3aa: CASSWGVGGTSNWPQHF
abundance: NA; d_gene: TRBD1; j_gene: TRBJ1-2; v_gene: TRBV7-9; CDR3nt: TGTGCCAGCAGCCGGGACAGTCATGGCTACACCTTC; CDR3aa: CASSRDSHGYTF
abundance: NA; d_gene: TRBD2; j_gene: TRBJ2-5; v_gene: TRBV7-3; CDR3nt: TGTGCCAGCAGCTTAAGAGCGGGAGGGCCACAAGAGACCCAGTACTTC; CDR3aa: CASSLRAGGPQETQYF
abundance: NA; d_gene: NA; j_gene: TRBJ1-1; v_gene: TRBV23-1; CDR3nt: TGCGCCAGCAGTCAAGAGTCGGGGAACACTGAAGCTTTCTTT; CDR3aa: CASSQESGNTEAFF
abundance: NA; d_gene: NA; j_gene: TRBJ2-7; v_gene: TRBV6-1; CDR3nt: TGTGCCAGCAGTGAAGGGGCAGGGACCTACGAGCAGTACTTC; CDR3aa: CASSEGAGTYEQYF
abundance: NA; d_gene: NA; j_gene: TRBJ2-3; v_gene: TRBV5-4; CDR3nt: TGTGCCAGCAGTTTCAAGGTCGGCACAGATACGCAGTATTTT; CDR3aa: CASSFKVGTDTQYF
abundance: NA; d_gene: NA; j_gene: TRBJ1-1; v_gene: TRBV30; CDR3nt: TGTGCCTGGAGTGTACGGGTAGGGCGGAATGAAGCTTTCTTT; CDR3aa: CAWSVRVGRNEAFF
abundance: NA; d_gene: NA; j_gene: TRBJ2-3; v_gene: TRBV7-6; CDR3nt: TGTGCCAGCAGCCGACTAGTAAGTGGGTCCACAGATACGCAGTATTTT; CDR3aa: CASSRLVSGSTDTQYF
abundance: NA; d_gene: NA; j_gene: TRBJ1-1; v_gene: TRBV6-1; CDR3nt: TGTGCCAGCAGTGCAGGTTACACTGAAGCTTTCTTT; CDR3aa: CASSAGYTEAFF
abundance: NA; d_gene: NA; j_gene: TRBJ1-3; v_gene: TRBV28; CDR3nt: TGTGCCAGCAGCAGTACAGGTTACTCTGGAAACACCATATATTTT; CDR3aa: CASSSTGYSGNTIYF
abundance: NA; d_gene: TRBD1; j_gene: TRBJ2-1; v_gene: TRBV15; CDR3nt: TGTGCCACCAGCAGGGACCCGGGACAGGGGTACAATGAGCAGTTCTTC; CDR3aa: CATSRDPGQGYNEQFF
abundance: NA; d_gene: NA; j_gene: TRBJ2-7; v_gene: TRBV28; CDR3nt: TGTGCCAGCAGTTTATTAAGGGACCACACCTACGAGCAGTACTTC; CDR3aa: CASSLLRDHTYEQYF
abundance: NA; d_gene: TRBD2; j_gene: TRBJ2-3; v_gene: TRBV6-1; CDR3nt: TGTGCCAGCAGTGCCCGGGGACTAGCGGGAGGAGATACGCAGTATTTT; CDR3aa: CASSARGLAGGDTQYF
abundance: NA; d_gene: TRBD1; j_gene: TRBJ2-2; v_gene: TRBV10-3; CDR3nt: TGTGCCATCAGTGGCCTAGGGACAGGCGGGGAGCTGTTTTTT; CDR3aa: CAISGLGTGGELFF
abundance: NA; d_gene: TRBD2; j_gene: TRBJ2-3; v_gene: TRBV30; CDR3nt: TGTGCCTGGAGCGGGAGCGGGGCTCGGTATTTT; CDR3aa: CAWSGSGARYF
abundance: NA; d_gene: TRBD1; j_gene: TRBJ1-2; v_gene: TRBV6-5; CDR3nt: TGTGCCAGCAGTTCAACAGGGGGCTCTAACTATGGCTACACCTTC; CDR3aa: CASSSTGGSNYGYTF
abundance: NA; d_gene: TRBD2; j_gene: TRBJ2-7; v_gene: TRBV5-4; CDR3nt: TGTGCCAGCAGCTTGGCCAAGGCTAGCGGTGAGCAGTACTTC; CDR3aa: CASSLAKASGEQYF
abundance: NA; d_gene: NA; j_gene: TRBJ1-2; v_gene: TRBV5-4; CDR3nt: TGTGCCAGCAGCTTTGGGAGGGGACCCTATGGCTACACCTTC; CDR3aa: CASSFGRGPYGYTF
abundance: NA; d_gene: NA; j_gene: TRBJ2-7; v_gene: TRBV6-5; CDR3nt: TGTGCCAGCAGTTACTCCAGGAGCTCCTACGAGCAGTACTTC; CDR3aa: CASSYSRSSYEQYF
abundance: once; d_gene: NA; j_gene: TRBJ1-2; v_gene: TRBV28; CDR3nt: TGTGCCAGCAGCCCACAAGCTGGTGGCTACACCTTC; CDR3aa: CASSPQAGGYTF
abundance: NA; d_gene: TRBD2; j_gene: TRBJ2-1; v_gene: TRBV9; CDR3nt: TGTGCCAGCAGGGGCATCGTAGCGGGAGGGCCGAGTGAGCAGTTCTTC; CDR3aa: CASRGIVAGGPSEQFF
abundance: few; d_gene: NA; j_gene: TRBJ2-5; v_gene: TRBV6-1; CDR3nt: TGTGCCAGCAGTGAAGCCCGGGACATCGAGACCCAGTACTTC; CDR3aa: CASSEARDIETQYF
abundance: NA; d_gene: TRBD1; j_gene: TRBJ2-6; v_gene: TRBV5-1; CDR3nt: TGCGCCAGCAGCCCCGGGACAGCTGGGGCCAACGTCCTGACTTTC; CDR3aa: CASSPGTAGANVLTF
abundance: NA; d_gene: NA; j_gene: TRBJ2-3; v_gene: TRBV19; CDR3nt: TGTGCCAGTAGGAGGGGCCTAACAGATACGCAGTATTTT; CDR3aa: CASRRGLTDTQYF
abundance: NA; d_gene: NA; j_gene: TRBJ1-6; v_gene: TRBV5-6; CDR3nt: TGTGCCAGCAGCCCTCGGGGCTATAATTCACCCCTCCACTTT; CDR3aa: CASSPRGYNSPLHF
abundance: NA; d_gene: NA; j_gene: TRBJ2-5; v_gene: TRBV18; CDR3nt: TGTGCCAGCTCAGTCGATGGGGGCGGAACCCAGTACTTC; CDR3aa: CASSVDGGGTQYF
abundance: NA; d_gene: NA; j_gene: TRBJ2-5; v_gene: TRBV28; CDR3nt: TGTGCCAGCAGTTCGGTCCAAGAGACCCAGTACTTC; CDR3aa: CASSSVQETQYF
abundance: NA; d_gene: NA; j_gene: TRBJ2-3; v_gene: TRBV25-1; CDR3nt: TGTGCCAGCAGTGACCTACTAGCAGATACGCAGTATTTT; CDR3aa: CASSDLLADTQYF
abundance: NA; d_gene: NA; j_gene: TRBJ1-2; v_gene: TRBV4-1; CDR3nt: TGCGCCAGCAGCCAAGCGAGACCCGGCGGCGATGGCTACACCTTC; CDR3aa: CASSQARPGGDGYTF
abundance: NA; d_gene: NA; j_gene: TRBJ1-2; v_gene: TRBV2; CDR3nt: TGTGCCAGCAGTCCGGATGAGAACTATGGCTACACCTTC; CDR3aa: CASSPDENYGYTF
abundance: NA; d_gene: NA; j_gene: TRBJ1-1; v_gene: TRBV4-1; CDR3nt: TGCGCCAGCAGCCAACCAACCCAGAACACTGAAGCTTTCTTT; CDR3aa: CASSQPTQNTEAFF
abundance: NA; d_gene: NA; j_gene: TRBJ2-3; v_gene: TRBV29-1; CDR3nt: TGCAGCGTCCTAGGTAGGACAGCCCTCGACAGCGCAATTAGCACAGATACGCAGTATTTT; CDR3aa: CSVLGRTALDSAISTDTQYF
abundance: NA; d_gene: NA; j_gene: TRBJ1-1; v_gene: TRBV18; CDR3nt: TGTGCCAGCTCACCCGGGGGGATGGGTGCTGAAGCTTTCTTT; CDR3aa: CASSPGGMGAEAFF
abundance: NA; d_gene: TRBD1; j_gene: TRBJ1-6; v_gene: TRBV28; CDR3nt: TGTGCCAGCAGATACCGGGACAGAAATTGGATTAATTCACCCCTCCACTTT; CDR3aa: CASRYRDRNWINSPLHF
abundance: NA; d_gene: TRBD2; j_gene: TRBJ2-3; v_gene: TRBV6-6; CDR3nt: TGTGCCAGCAGCAGATCAGCGGGAGGGATTCCAGATACGCAGTATTTT; CDR3aa: CASSRSAGGIPDTQYF
abundance: NA; d_gene: NA; j_gene: TRBJ1-3; v_gene: TRBV7-2; CDR3nt: TGTGCCAGCAGCTTAGTCCCGGGAGGTGGGAACACCATATATTTT; CDR3aa: CASSLVPGGGNTIYF
abundance: NA; d_gene: NA; j_gene: TRBJ2-1; v_gene: TRBV28; CDR3nt: TGTGCCAGCAGTGGGACGGGAGCAGTCGATGAGCAGTTCTTC; CDR3aa: CASSGTGAVDEQFF
abundance: NA; d_gene: NA; j_gene: TRBJ2-5; v_gene: TRBV11-2; CDR3nt: TGTGCCAGCAGCTCCCGTACGGGGACCCAAGAGACCCAGTACTTC; CDR3aa: CASSSRTGTQETQYF
abundance: NA; d_gene: NA; j_gene: TRBJ1-4; v_gene: TRBV6-5; CDR3nt: TGTGCCAGCAGTTACTCGGCTACCCAAGGAAAACTGTTTTTT; CDR3aa: CASSYSATQGKLFF
abundance: NA; d_gene: NA; j_gene: TRBJ2-2; v_gene: TRBV19; CDR3nt: TGTGCCAGTACCCGAAGCGGGCAGGGATTCGGGGAGCTGTTTTTT; CDR3aa: CASTRSGQGFGELFF
abundance: NA; d_gene: TRBD2; j_gene: TRBJ2-5; v_gene: TRBV30; CDR3nt: TGTGCCTGGACTAGCGGGACGAAGACCCAGTACTTC; CDR3aa: CAWTSGTKTQYF
abundance: NA; d_gene: TRBD1; j_gene: TRBJ1-1; v_gene: TRBV19; CDR3nt: TGTGCCAGTAGGGGACAGGGCCTAGCTGAAGCTTTCTTT; CDR3aa: CASRGQGLAEAFF
abundance: NA; d_gene: TRBD1; j_gene: TRBJ1-2; v_gene: TRBV29-1; CDR3nt: TGCAGCGTTGCCGGGACAGGGTTCTATGGCTACACCTTC; CDR3aa: CSVAGTGFYGYTF
abundance: NA; d_gene: NA; j_gene: TRBJ1-1; v_gene: TRBV5-1; CDR3nt: TGCGCCAGCAGCTTGAACCCACGGGGCACTGAAGCTTTCTTT; CDR3aa: CASSLNPRGTEAFF
abundance: NA; d_gene: TRBD2; j_gene: TRBJ2-7; v_gene: TRBV2; CDR3nt: TGTGCCAGCTCCCCGGCTAGCGGCCCCTACGAGCAGTACTTC; CDR3aa: CASSPASGPYEQYF
abundance: NA; d_gene: NA; j_gene: TRBJ2-7; v_gene: TRBV9; CDR3nt: TGTGCCAGCAGCGTAGATGGAGCCTCCTACGAGCAGTACTTC; CDR3aa: CASSVDGASYEQYF
abundance: NA; d_gene: NA; j_gene: TRBJ2-1; v_gene: TRBV28; CDR3nt: TGTGCCAGCAGTACCAACAATGAGCAGTTCTTC; CDR3aa: CASSTNNEQFF
abundance: once; d_gene: TRBD2; j_gene: TRBJ2-7; v_gene: TRBV27; CDR3nt: TGTGCCAGCACCCAGTTCCCCCCGGGACTAGCGACACTAGGCCACGAGCAGTACTTC; CDR3aa: CASTQFPPGLATLGHEQYF
abundance: NA; d_gene: TRBD2; j_gene: TRBJ2-7; v_gene: TRBV7-3; CDR3nt: TGTGCCAGCAGCCTAGCGGGAGGGCCCACCTACGAGCAGTACTTC; CDR3aa: CASSLAGGPTYEQYF
abundance: NA; d_gene: NA; j_gene: TRBJ2-3; v_gene: TRBV27; CDR3nt: TGTGCCAGCAGTTTACGGGATACGCAGTATTTT; CDR3aa: CASSLRDTQYF
abundance: NA; d_gene: NA; j_gene: TRBJ2-7; v_gene: TRBV28; CDR3nt: TGTGCCAGCAGTTGGGGGCCCTACTTCGAGCAGTACTTC; CDR3aa: CASSWGPYFEQYF
abundance: once; d_gene: NA; j_gene: TRBJ2-3; v_gene: TRBV29-1; CDR3nt: TGCAGCGTTGGAGGGATTAGCACAGATACGCAGTATTTT; CDR3aa: CSVGGISTDTQYF
abundance: NA; d_gene: NA; j_gene: TRBJ1-3; v_gene: TRBV19; CDR3nt: TGTGCCAGTAACGGCCGGGCTTCTGGAAACACCATATATTTT; CDR3aa: CASNGRASGNTIYF